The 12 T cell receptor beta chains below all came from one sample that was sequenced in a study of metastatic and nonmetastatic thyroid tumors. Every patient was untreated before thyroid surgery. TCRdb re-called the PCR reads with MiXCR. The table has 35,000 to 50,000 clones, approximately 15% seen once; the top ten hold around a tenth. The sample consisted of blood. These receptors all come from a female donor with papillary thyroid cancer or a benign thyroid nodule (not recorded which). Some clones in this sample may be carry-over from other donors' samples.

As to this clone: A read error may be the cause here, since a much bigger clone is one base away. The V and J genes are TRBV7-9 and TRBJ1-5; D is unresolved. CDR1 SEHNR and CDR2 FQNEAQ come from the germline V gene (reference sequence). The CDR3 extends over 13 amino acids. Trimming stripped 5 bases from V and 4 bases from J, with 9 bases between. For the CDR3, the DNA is TGTGCCAGCAGCCTTTTAGTGAATCAGCCCCAGCATTTT. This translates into CASSLLVNQPQHF.

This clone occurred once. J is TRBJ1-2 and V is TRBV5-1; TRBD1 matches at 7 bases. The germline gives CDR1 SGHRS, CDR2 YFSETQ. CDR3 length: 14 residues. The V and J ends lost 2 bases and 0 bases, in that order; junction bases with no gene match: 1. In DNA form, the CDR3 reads TGCGCCAGCAGCTTACAGGGGTCTAACTATGGCTACACCTTC. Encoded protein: CASSLQGSNYGYTF.

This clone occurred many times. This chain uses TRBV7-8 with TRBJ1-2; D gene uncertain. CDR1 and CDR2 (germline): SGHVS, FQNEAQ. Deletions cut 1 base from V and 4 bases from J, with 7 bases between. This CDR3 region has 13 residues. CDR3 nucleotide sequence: TGTGCCAGCAGCTTAGGGAGCTCCTATGGCTACACCTTC. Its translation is CASSLGSSYGYTF.

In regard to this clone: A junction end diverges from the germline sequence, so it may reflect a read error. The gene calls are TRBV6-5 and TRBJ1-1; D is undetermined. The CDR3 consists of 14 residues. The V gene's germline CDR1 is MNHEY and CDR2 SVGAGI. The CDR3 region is CASKNSGKDTEAFF. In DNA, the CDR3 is TGTGCTAGCAAAAACTCGGGTAAGGACACTGAAGCTTTCTTT.

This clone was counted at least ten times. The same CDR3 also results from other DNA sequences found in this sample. CDR3 sequence (DNA): TGTGCCAGCAGTTACTCCCTTTTAGCGACAGGGTTAGGAAATGAGCAGTTCTTC. Translating gives CASSYSLLATGLGNEQFF. The chain is built from TRBV6-5 and TRBJ2-1; 7 nucleotides match TRBD1. Trimming took 0 bases from V and 7 from J; bases not matched to a gene: 15. The germline V gene has CDR1 MNHEY and CDR2 SVGAGI. This CDR3 spans 18 amino acids.

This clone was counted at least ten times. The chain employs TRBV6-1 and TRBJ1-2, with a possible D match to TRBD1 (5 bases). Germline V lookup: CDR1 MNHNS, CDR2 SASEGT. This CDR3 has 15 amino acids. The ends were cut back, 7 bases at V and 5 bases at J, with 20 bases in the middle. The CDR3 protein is CASNPRDGWGYGYTF. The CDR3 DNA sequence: TGTGCCAGCAACCCCCGGGACGGATGGGGGTATGGCTACACCTTC.

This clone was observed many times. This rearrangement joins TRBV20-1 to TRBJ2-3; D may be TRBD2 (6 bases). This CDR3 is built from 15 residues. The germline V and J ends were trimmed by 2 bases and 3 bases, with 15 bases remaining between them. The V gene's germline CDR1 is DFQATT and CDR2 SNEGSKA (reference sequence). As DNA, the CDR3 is TGCAGTGCTAGACCACCCGGGGGAGGAACAGATACGCAGTATTTT. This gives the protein CSARPPGGGTDTQYF.

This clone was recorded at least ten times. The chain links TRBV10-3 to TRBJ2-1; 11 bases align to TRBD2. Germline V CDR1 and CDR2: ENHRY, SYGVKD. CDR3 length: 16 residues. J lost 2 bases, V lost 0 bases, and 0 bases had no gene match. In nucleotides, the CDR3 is TGTGCCATCAGTGAGTCTAGCGGGAGGGCCTACAATGAGCAGTTCTTC. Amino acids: CAISESSGRAYNEQFF.

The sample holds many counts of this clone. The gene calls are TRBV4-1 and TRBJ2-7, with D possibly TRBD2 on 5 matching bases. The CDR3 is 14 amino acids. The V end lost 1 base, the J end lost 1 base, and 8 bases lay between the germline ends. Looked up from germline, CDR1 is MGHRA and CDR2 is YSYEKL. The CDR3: CASSQGRGSYEQYF. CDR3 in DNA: TGCGCCAGCAGCCAAGGCCGGGGATCCTACGAGCAGTACTTC.

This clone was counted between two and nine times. The CDR3 sequence: CASCWQGFREQYF. CDR3 nucleotides: TGTGCCAGCTGTTGGCAGGGGTTTCGCGAGCAGTACTTC. The V call is TRBV28, the J call TRBJ2-7, with a possible D match to TRBD1 (6 bases). Germline V gene sequence: CDR1 MDHEN, CDR2 SYDVKM. CDR3 size: 13 residues. V was cut by 8 bases and J by 6 bases, with 17 bases left in between. The variable domain in full, with the rest retrieved from reference TRBV28 and TRBJ2-7, is DVKVTQSSRYLVKRTGEKVFLECVQDMDHENMFWYRQDPGLGLRLIYFSYDVKMKEKGDIPEGYSVSREKKERFSLILESASTNQTSMYLCASCWQGFREQYFGPGTRLTVT.

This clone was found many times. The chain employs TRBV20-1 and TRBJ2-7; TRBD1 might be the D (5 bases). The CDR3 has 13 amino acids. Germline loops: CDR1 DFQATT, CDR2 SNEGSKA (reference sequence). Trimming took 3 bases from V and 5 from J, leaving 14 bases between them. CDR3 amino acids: CSAREGAVHEQYF. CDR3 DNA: TGCAGTGCTAGGGAAGGGGCGGTCCACGAGCAGTACTTC.

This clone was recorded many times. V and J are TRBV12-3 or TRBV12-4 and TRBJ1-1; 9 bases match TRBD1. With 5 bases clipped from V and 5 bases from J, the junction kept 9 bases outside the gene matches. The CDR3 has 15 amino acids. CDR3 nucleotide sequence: TGTGCCAGCAGTAAAAGGACAGGGGTGGATACTGAAGCTTTCTTT. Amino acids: CASSKRTGVDTEAFF.